The 32 T cell receptor beta chains given below trace back to one sample, sequenced in a study of blood T cell repertoires in COVID-19. Repertoires were generated with immunoSEQ multiplex PCR, while TCRdb's copy carries only in-frame clones and drops some. The top ten clones hold 15% to 20% of a sample with under 200,000 clones, about four fifths of them seen once. The specimen was PBMCs or T cells enriched from blood (not recorded which). These receptors all come from a man aged 60 to 75 who had recovered from COVID-19.

The chain employs TRBV12-3 or TRBV12-4 and TRBJ2-7; perhaps TRBD2 as D (6 bases). The CDR3 spans 13 residues. Trimming took 7 bases from V and 0 from J, leaving 10 bases between them. CDR3 loop: CASTGGTSYEQYF. CDR3 sequence (DNA): TGTGCCAGCACCGGCGGGACCTCCTACGAGCAGTACTTC.

The rearrangement joins TRBV6-5 to TRBJ2-5; D is possibly TRBD1 (6 bases). This CDR3 comprises 13 residues. CDR1 is MNHEY, CDR2 SVGAGI, per germline. Trimming stripped 2 bases from V and 4 bases from J, with 8 bases between. CDR3 amino acids: CASSYNRAETQYF. CDR3 nucleotides: TGTGCCAGCAGTTACAACAGGGCAGAGACCCAGTACTTC.

This clone turned up a few times. This rearrangement joins TRBV7-3 to TRBJ1-6; no firm D call. The germline gives CDR1 SGHTA, CDR2 FQGTGA. This CDR3 comprises 15 residues. V shed 0 bases and J shed 8 bases, with 11 bases lying between them. The CDR3 sequence: CASSLTSGRDSPLHF. In nucleotides, the CDR3 is TGTGCCAGCAGCTTAACGTCTGGGCGGGATTCACCCCTCCACTTT.

CDR3 nucleotide sequence: TGTGCCAGCAGCGTACTCGACAGGGGAAACTATGGCTACACCTTC. It codes for CASSVLDRGNYGYTF. This chain connects TRBV9 to TRBJ1-2, with 8 bases lining up with TRBD1. J gave up 2 bases and V 1 base, and 4 bases lay outside the gene matches. Germline CDR1 SGDLS, CDR2 YYNGEE. The length of the CDR3 is 15 residues. The full variable domain, with the rest looked up from reference TRBV9 and TRBJ1-2, is DSGVTQTPKHLITATGQRVTLRCSPRSGDLSVYWYQQSLDQGLQFLIQYYNGEERAKGNILERFSAQQFPDLHSELNLSSLELGDSALYFCASSVLDRGNYGYTFGSGTRLTVV.

The rearrangement joins TRBV5-1 to TRBJ2-3; D may be TRBD1 (6 bases). Germline V gives CDR1 SGHRS, CDR2 YFSETQ. V was cut by 1 base and J by 6 bases, with 12 bases left in between. The CDR3 loop spans 14 amino acids. CDR3 protein: CASSLLQGMDTQYF. Here the CDR3 DNA reads TGCGCCAGCAGCTTGCTGCAGGGGATGGATACGCAGTATTTT.

The chain carries TRBV5-6 and TRBJ2-5; D might be TRBD2 (5 bases). The germline CDR1 and CDR2 sequences are SGHDT and YYEEEE. The V end was cut by 0 bases, the J end by 2 bases, with 11 bases between. This CDR3 has 15 amino acids. This CDR3 reads CASSLEGSAQETQYF. Written as DNA, the CDR3 is TGTGCCAGCAGCTTGGAAGGGAGCGCGCAAGAGACCCAGTACTTC.

The chain joins TRBV13 to TRBJ1-6; the match to TRBD1 covers 11 bases. This CDR3 is 14 amino acids long. J was trimmed by 14 bases and V by 6 bases; bases with no gene match: 9. CDR1 is PRHDT, CDR2 FYEKMQ, per germline (reference sequence). CDR3: CASRRTGGDLALHF. The CDR3 DNA is TGTGCCAGCAGGAGGACAGGGGGCGATCTGGCCCTCCACTTT.

This clone was counted once. This chain connects TRBV19 to TRBJ2-1; D gene ambiguous. Trimming pared 7 bases from V and 4 bases from J, leaving 11 bases between. Per the germline V gene, CDR1 is LNHDA and CDR2 is SQIVND (reference sequence). CDR3 size: 13 residues. CDR3 amino acids: CASNEQLYNEQFF. The CDR3 DNA sequence: TGTGCCAGTAACGAGCAACTTTACAATGAGCAGTTCTTC. The variable domain in full, with the rest retrieved from reference TRBV19 and TRBJ2-1, is DGGITQSPKYLFRKEGQNVTLSCEQNLNHDAMYWYRQDPGQGLRLIYYSQIVNDFQKGDIAEGYSVSREKKESFPLTVTSAQKNPTAFYLCASNEQLYNEQFFGPGTRLTVL.

Here the CDR3 reads CASSRPAARRAGGTNEQFF. The CDR3 DNA reads as TGTGCCAGCAGCCGGCCAGCCGCTAGGCGAGCGGGGGGGACAAATGAGCAGTTCTTC. The chain combines TRBV4-2 with TRBJ2-1, with TRBD2 matching 10 bases. This CDR3 contains 19 residues. J gave up 7 bases and V 4 bases, and 19 bases lay outside the gene matches. Germline V gene lookup returns CDR1 LGHNA and CDR2 YNFKEQ.

This clone was found a few times. The chain has TRBV28 and TRBJ1-3; the D is unclear. Germline lookup yields CDR1 MDHEN and CDR2 SYDVKM. The CDR3 is 22 amino acids. V gave up 6 bases and J gave up 2 bases, with 35 bases separating them. CDR3 amino acids: CASRFLWVQSGNDPSAGNTIYF. The CDR3 nucleotides are TGTGCCAGCAGGTTTCTCTGGGTTCAGTCGGGGAACGATCCTAGCGCTGGAAACACCATATATTTT.

The V call is TRBV28, the J call TRBJ1-1; D remains unclear. There are 13 residues in the CDR3. Deletions cut 3 bases from V and 1 base from J, with 6 bases between. Germline CDR1 is MDHEN and CDR2 is SYDVKM. The CDR3 DNA sequence: TGTGCCAGCAGTTTGGCCAAGAACACTGAAGCTTTCTTT. Amino acids: CASSLAKNTEAFF.

This clone was counted once. This chain joins TRBV5-1 and TRBJ2-7; D may be TRBD1 (6 bases). Between the trimmed V and J ends, which lost 3 bases and 3 bases, there was a span of 13 bases. This CDR3 region has 14 residues. CDR1 and CDR2 from the germline V gene are SGHRS and YFSETQ. Written as DNA, the CDR3 is TGCGCCAGCAGCTCTGCGAGGACAGACTACGAGCAGTACTTC. Its translation: CASSSARTDYEQYF.

This clone was detected only once. The gene calls are TRBV9 and TRBJ2-5; TRBD2 matches at 9 bases. Germline CDR1 SGDLS, CDR2 YYNGEE. The CDR3 is 17 residues long. Trimming removed 0 bases from V and 3 bases from J; junction bases left unmatched: 9. CDR3 coding DNA: TGTGCCAGCAGCGTAGGGGTTGGCGGGAGGGGCAAAGAGACCCAGTACTTC. This codes for CASSVGVGGRGKETQYF.

This rearrangement joins TRBV6-1 to TRBJ2-7; a weak D match, TRBD1 (7 bases). Germline-derived CDR1 and CDR2 are MNHNS and SASEGT. The CDR3 spans 15 residues. V dropped 7 bases and J dropped 0 bases, with 16 bases sitting between them. In DNA, the CDR3 is TGTGCCAGCATCGACAGGGCCGGGAGCTCCTACGAGCAGTACTTC. It translates to CASIDRAGSSYEQYF.

The chain has TRBV19 and TRBJ2-1; 7 nucleotides align to TRBD1. This CDR3 contains 18 residues. Germline CDR1 LNHDA, CDR2 SQIVND (reference sequence). Losses at the gene ends were 5 bases for V and 5 bases for J; bases not matched to a gene: 18. The CDR3 DNA reads as TGTGCCAGTAGTGCCTCACCCCCGACAGGGCTTGGGAACAATGAGCAGTTCTTC. Translating it yields CASSASPPTGLGNNEQFF.

The chain is built from TRBV6-4 and TRBJ2-1; the match to TRBD1 covers 7 bases. Germline lookup yields CDR1 MRHNA and CDR2 SNTAGT. Trimming at V came to 5 bases and at J to 0 bases, leaving 4 bases not matched to a gene. This CDR3 is 15 amino acids long. The CDR3 loop reads CASSRTGSSYNEQFF. CDR3 sequence (DNA): TGTGCCAGCAGTCGGACAGGAAGCTCCTACAATGAGCAGTTCTTC.

V gene TRBV28 combines with J gene TRBJ2-3; 7 nucleotides align to TRBD2. CDR1 MDHEN and CDR2 SYDVKM come from the germline V gene. V lost 8 bases to trimming and J lost 0 bases; unmatched junction nucleotides: 11. This CDR3 contains 16 residues. For the CDR3, the DNA is TGTGCCAGCCGTGGCCGAGCGGGGACTAGCACAGATACGCAGTATTTT. This encodes CASRGRAGTSTDTQYF.

The V call is TRBV27, the J call TRBJ2-7; weak D call: TRBD2 (7 bases). Germline CDR1 reads MNHEY; CDR2 reads SMNVEV (reference sequence). V lost 6 bases and J lost 2, with 14 bases in between. This CDR3 has 14 residues. CDR3 residues: CASSGGPATYEQYF. For the CDR3, the DNA is TGTGCCAGCAGCGGGGGGCCCGCCACCTACGAGCAGTACTTC.

The rearrangement links TRBV7-2 to TRBJ2-4, with D possibly TRBD2 on 7 matching bases. The V and J ends lost 4 bases and 8 bases respectively, with 12 bases between them. Per the germline V gene, CDR1 is SGHTA and CDR2 is FQGNSA. This CDR3 is 13 amino acids long. The CDR3: CASSSKGGDIQYF. The CDR3 DNA reads as TGTGCCAGCAGCTCGAAGGGGGGGGACATTCAGTACTTC. Full variable domain (missing parts from reference TRBV7-2 and TRBJ2-4): GAGVSQSPSNKVTEKGKDVELRCDPISGHTALYWYRQSLGQGLEFLIYFQGNSAPDKSGLPSDRFSAERTGGSVSTLTIQRTQQEDSAVYLCASSSKGGDIQYFGAGTRLSVL.

The rearrangement links TRBV5-1 to TRBJ1-2; 8 bases line up with TRBD1. V gave up 1 base and J gave up 6 bases; unmatched junction bases: 5. This CDR3 contains 14 residues. From germline, CDR1 is SGHRS and CDR2 YFSETQ. CDR3 amino acids: CASSLTPGGHGYTF. Here the CDR3 DNA reads TGCGCCAGCAGCTTGACCCCAGGGGGCCATGGCTACACCTTC.

The chain is built from TRBV9 and TRBJ2-7, with 10 bases matching TRBD2. Germline values: CDR1 SGDLS, CDR2 YYNGEE. The CDR3 is made up of 16 amino acids. V was clipped by 4 bases and J by 7 bases; unmatched bases: 14. CDR3 sequence reads: CASSPTSLAGAEEQYF. In DNA form, the CDR3 reads TGTGCCAGCAGCCCAACAAGTCTAGCGGGGGCAGAGGAGCAGTACTTC.

This clone showed up just a few times. The chain couples TRBV6-5 to TRBJ1-1; D unresolved. CDR3 size: 14 residues. Trimming took 8 bases from V and 0 from J, leaving 13 bases between them. In germline, CDR1 is MNHEY, CDR2 SVGAGI. The CDR3 nucleotides are TGTGCCAGCGCAATACAGATCATGAACACTGAAGCTTTCTTT. It is translated as CASAIQIMNTEAFF.

The genes are TRBV9 and TRBJ2-1; the match to TRBD2 covers 7 bases. Germline values: CDR1 SGDLS, CDR2 YYNGEE. The CDR3 loop spans 16 amino acids. After removal of 0 bases from V and 7 bases from J, the junction contained 10 bases not matched to a gene. CDR3 bases: TGTGCCAGCAGCGTAGGACTTGGACTAGGAGGTAATGAGCAGTTCTTC. Its protein is CASSVGLGLGGNEQFF.

The gene calls are TRBV24-1 and TRBJ2-1; possibly TRBD1 for D (6 bases). This CDR3 region has 15 residues. The V gene lost 6 bases and the J gene lost 0 bases, with 11 bases spanning the gap. Germline CDR1 and CDR2: KGHDR and SFDVKD. The CDR3 sequence is CATSLQGSSYNEQFF. CDR3 nucleotides: TGTGCCACCAGTCTTCAGGGGTCCTCCTACAATGAGCAGTTCTTC.

The chain has TRBV11-2 and TRBJ2-2, with 7 positions matching TRBD2. Per germline, CDR1 SGHAT and CDR2 FQNNGV. This CDR3 is built from 16 residues. V was pared by 4 bases and J by 2 bases, with 7 bases of the junction left unmatched. The CDR3 DNA follows: TGTGCCAGCAGCTCCCAGACTAGCCCTAACACCGGGGAGCTGTTTTTT. Its protein is CASSSQTSPNTGELFF.

J is TRBJ1-4 and V is TRBV7-6, with 9 positions matching TRBD1. This CDR3 comprises 15 residues. With 5 bases clipped from V and 3 bases from J, the junction kept 4 bases outside the gene matches. Germline CDR1 SGHVS, CDR2 FNYEAQ. The CDR3, as DNA: TGTGCCAGCAGCCCAGGGACAGGGTCTAATGAAAAACTGTTTTTT. Its protein is CASSPGTGSNEKLFF.

The chain links TRBV7-9 to TRBJ1-1; maybe TRBD1 (6 bases). Trimming removed 1 base from V and 4 bases from J, with 13 bases in between. The CDR3 runs 15 residues. The germline V gene has CDR1 SEHNR and CDR2 FQNEAQ (reference sequence). In nucleotides, the CDR3 is TGTGCCAGCAGCTTAGTCGCAGGGGTTGGCACTGAAGCTTTCTTT. Translated, it gives CASSLVAGVGTEAFF.

The chain carries TRBV5-4 and TRBJ2-1; 7 nucleotides line up with TRBD2. The germline gives CDR1 SGHNT, CDR2 YYREEE (reference sequence). Unmatched junction bases numbered 9, after V lost 4 bases and J lost 5 bases. The CDR3 has 15 residues. The CDR3 region is CASSRDAGVHNEQFF. In nucleotides, the CDR3 is TGTGCCAGCAGCCGCGATGCGGGGGTTCACAATGAGCAGTTCTTC.

The CDR3 is CASSPQGTAYEQYF. The CDR3 nucleotides are TGTGCCAGCAGTCCCCAGGGGACGGCTTACGAGCAGTACTTC. The V and J genes are TRBV6-5 and TRBJ2-7, with D perhaps matching TRBD1 (6 bases). The CDR3 consists of 14 residues. The V gene's germline CDR1 is MNHEY and CDR2 SVGAGI. Trimming shortened V by 5 bases and J by 4 bases, and 15 bases separated the two germline ends.

This clone was counted only a few times. This chain connects TRBV2 to TRBJ1-5; D gene uncertain. CDR3 length equals 14 residues. V shed 7 bases and J shed 2 bases, with 12 bases lying between them. Looked up from germline, CDR1 is SNHLY and CDR2 is FYNNEI. For the CDR3, the DNA is TGTGCCAGCACCGAGGGAAGGGGCAATCAGCCCCAGCATTTT. Translating it yields CASTEGRGNQPQHF.

This clone was seen repeatedly, ten times or more. The rearrangement joins TRBV5-4 to TRBJ1-5, with D unresolved. V was clipped by 0 bases and J by 2 bases, with 6 bases between them. Germline lookup yields CDR1 SGHNT and CDR2 YYREEE (reference sequence). This CDR3 is built from 14 residues. The CDR3 region is CASSLDQGNQPQHF. The DNA for the CDR3 is TGTGCCAGCAGCTTGGATCAGGGCAATCAGCCCCAGCATTTT.

This clone came up a few times. The rearrangement joins TRBV7-8 to TRBJ1-5, with D maybe TRBD1 (5 bases). V lost 0 bases to trimming and J lost 4 bases, with 10 bases between them. The CDR3 is made up of 15 amino acids. Per the germline V gene, CDR1 is SGHVS and CDR2 is FQNEAQ. CDR3 nucleotides: TGTGCCAGCAGCTTAGCCAGGGTAAATAATCAGCCCCAGCATTTT. Residues: CASSLARVNNQPQHF.